The 13 T cell receptor beta chains below come from one sample, sequenced in a study of T cells in tuberculosis. The data were produced by immunoSEQ multiplex PCR, yet TCRdb's version contains in-frame clones alone and is incomplete. The sample consists of some 34,000 clones, about 94% of them appearing once. Sequencing was done on a sample of PBMCs. Every receptor here comes from a donor aged 10-30 years with latent tuberculosis or without tuberculosis infection.

The chain employs TRBV11-3 and TRBJ2-1; 11 bases are a match to TRBD2. Trimming cost V 5 bases and J 7 bases; bases outside gene matches: 10. CDR1 is SGHNT, CDR2 YENEEA, per germline. There are 16 residues in the CDR3. CDR3 region: CASSPTSGGFGNEQFF. The CDR3, as DNA: TGTGCCAGCAGCCCCACTAGCGGGGGCTTCGGGAATGAGCAGTTCTTC.

This chain links TRBV27 with TRBJ1-5, with 10 bases lining up with TRBD1. Germline trimming cut 3 bases from V and 2 bases from J; bases unmatched to any gene: 16. The germline V gene has CDR1 MNHEY and CDR2 SMNVEV (reference sequence). This CDR3 is built from 20 residues. The CDR3 here is CASSFKGQTGGAWGNQPQHF. CDR3 DNA: TGTGCCAGCAGTTTTAAAGGGCAGACAGGGGGCGCGTGGGGCAATCAGCCCCAGCATTTT.

The chain has TRBV2 and TRBJ1-2, with a weak D call TRBD1 (6 bases). The CDR3 has 15 residues. Germline CDR1 is SNHLY and CDR2 is FYNNEI. V lost 4 bases to trimming and J lost 4 bases, with 16 bases between them. CDR3 sequence reads: CASSVTRTAPYGYTF. Written as DNA, the CDR3 is TGTGCCAGCAGTGTTACCAGGACAGCACCCTATGGCTACACCTTC.

The chain carries TRBV7-2 and TRBJ2-7, with TRBD2 identical over 15 bases. This CDR3 is built from 17 residues. J was trimmed by 6 bases and V by 5 bases; bases with no gene match: 11. Germline V lookup: CDR1 SGHTA, CDR2 FQGNSA. The DNA of the CDR3 is TGTGCCAGCAGCCTGAGGACTAGCGGGGGGGCGATGGGCGAGCAGTACTTC. Protein sequence: CASSLRTSGGAMGEQYF.

The CDR3: CASSLDRGGYTF. In DNA form, the CDR3 reads TGTGCCAGCAGCCTGGACAGGGGGGGCTACACCTTC. The V call is TRBV5-4, the J call TRBJ1-2; 10 bases are a match to TRBD1. This CDR3 is 12 amino acids long. The V gene end was trimmed by 4 bases and the J gene end by 8 bases; junction bases not matched to a gene: 2. The germline V gene encodes CDR1 SGHNT and CDR2 YYREEE (reference sequence).

The rearrangement uses TRBV5-1 and TRBJ1-2, with 7 bases aligning to TRBD1. Germline V lookup: CDR1 SGHRS, CDR2 YFSETQ. Germline trimming cut 4 bases from V and 8 bases from J; bases unmatched to any gene: 14. The CDR3 extends over 15 amino acids. The DNA for the CDR3 is TGCGCCAGCAGCCCCACGGTCAGGGGGAAGAGGGGCTACACCTTC. Translating gives CASSPTVRGKRGYTF.

This sequence joins TRBV2 and TRBJ1-2, with TRBD1 as a possible D gene (5 bases). The ends were cut back, 8 bases at V and 5 bases at J, with 15 bases in the middle. CDR1 is SNHLY and CDR2 is FYNNEI in the germline V gene. This CDR3 contains 13 residues. CDR3 in amino acids: CASVRTSTYGYTF. The CDR3, as DNA: TGTGCCAGCGTCAGGACAAGCACATATGGCTACACCTTC. Drawing the rest from reference TRBV2 and TRBJ1-2, the complete variable domain is EPEVTQTPSHQVTQMGQEVILRCVPISNHLYFYWYRQILGQKVEFLVSFYNNEISEKSEIFDDQFSVERPDGSNFTLKIRSTKLEDSAMYFCASVRTSTYGYTFGSGTRLTVV.

With regard to this clone: With only one base between it and a far larger clone, this is likely a read error. J is TRBJ1-5 and V is TRBV7-9; the D gene is possibly TRBD1 (5 bases). V was shortened by 0 bases and J by 1 base, with 7 bases between the two germline ends. The CDR3 is 15 amino acids. CDR1 is SEHNR, CDR2 FQNEAQ, per germline (reference sequence). CDR3 DNA sequence: TGTGCCAGCAGCTTAGCGACAGAGAGCAATCAGCCCCAGCATTTT. Amino acid sequence: CASSLATESNQPQHF.

The CDR3 is CASSLVAGLEYEQYF. For the CDR3, the DNA is TGTGCCAGCAGCTTAGTCGCCGGACTGGAGTACGAGCAGTACTTC. The chain links TRBV11-2 to TRBJ2-7, with TRBD2 as a possible D gene (5 bases). This CDR3 is 15 amino acids long. Per the germline V gene, CDR1 is SGHAT and CDR2 is FQNNGV. Trimming cost V 1 base and J 4 bases, with 14 bases left between them.

The chain carries TRBV2 and TRBJ2-2; D is undetermined. Germline loops: CDR1 SNHLY, CDR2 FYNNEI. The CDR3 runs 15 residues. The ends were cut back, 6 bases at V and 1 base at J, with 12 bases in the middle. CDR3 sequence (DNA): TGTGCCAGCAGGGATAGCCAAATGAACACCGGGGAGCTGTTTTTT. It codes for CASRDSQMNTGELFF.

The table lists this clone with a count of one. The chain carries TRBV19 and TRBJ2-7; a weak D match, TRBD2 (5 bases). The CDR3 is 15 residues long. Germline lookup yields CDR1 LNHDA and CDR2 SQIVND (reference sequence). V lost 5 bases and J lost 7, with 21 bases in between. The CDR3 here is CASSLGGLAGEEQYF. The CDR3 DNA reads as TGTGCCAGTAGTTTAGGCGGGTTGGCAGGCGAGGAGCAGTACTTC.

V gene TRBV30 combines with J gene TRBJ1-2, with 7 bases that match TRBD1. The germline CDR1 and CDR2 sequences are GTSNPN and SVGIG (reference sequence). With V trimmed by 2 bases and J by 0 bases, 3 bases remained unmatched. The CDR3 loop spans 14 amino acids. CDR3 loop: CAWSRTGPNYGYTF. CDR3 bases: TGTGCCTGGAGTCGGACAGGACCTAACTATGGCTACACCTTC. The complete variable domain, with remaining parts taken from reference TRBV30 and TRBJ1-2, reads SQTIHQWPATLVQPVGSPLSLECTVEGTSNPNLYWYRQAAGRGLQLLFYSVGIGQISSEVPQNLSASRPQDRQFILSSKKLLLSDSGFYLCAWSRTGPNYGYTFGSGTRLTVV.

This chain joins TRBV15 and TRBJ1-3; TRBD1 aligns across 9 bases. V trimming: 3 bases; J trimming: 0 bases; junction bases outside the gene matches: 0. This CDR3 is built from 15 residues. The V gene's germline CDR1 is LNHNV and CDR2 YYDKDF (reference sequence). CDR3 bases: TGTGCCACCAGCAGGGGACAGGGCTCTGGAAACACCATATATTTT. Its protein is CATSRGQGSGNTIYF.